These T cell receptor beta chains were read from a single sample in a study of Graves' ophthalmopathy and Graves' hyperthyroidism. A single record per CDR3 protein comes from TCRdb applying MiXCR to the multiplex PCR reads. The sample yields a few hundred thousand distinct CDR3 sequences, approximately 37% seen once. Sequencing was done on a sample of peripheral blood or thyroid tissue (not recorded which). The source of these receptors is an adult man with Graves' hyperthyroidism. CDR3s include the opening cysteine and the closing phenylalanine or tryptophan. D genes are given only for firm matches. Only some rows state a clone size, as once, few, many or a class for expanded clones.

TRBV25-1	TRBJ2-7	-	-	CASSEYFDGRTLEQYF	TGTGCCAGCAGTGAATATTTTGATGGCAGGACGCTCGAGCAGTACTTC
TRBV24-1	TRBJ2-7	many	TRBD1	CATSDGQGSSYEQYF	TGTGCCACCAGTGATGGACAGGGGAGTTCCTACGAGCAGTACTTC
TRBV7-3	TRBJ1-6	-	-	CASSSSGTPHSPLHF	TGTGCCAGCAGCTCCAGCGGGACACCACATTCACCCCTCCACTTT
TRBV5-6	TRBJ2-5	few	-	CASSLEPSGPQETQYF	TGTGCCAGCAGCTTGGAGCCCAGCGGGCCTCAAGAGACCCAGTACTTC
TRBV29-1	TRBJ1-4	many	TRBD1	CSVESQGGEKLFF	TGCAGCGTTGAGTCTCAGGGGGGCGAAAAACTGTTTTTT
TRBV5-4	TRBJ2-5	many	TRBD2	CASSSPLGGLQTQYF	TGTGCCAGCAGCTCCCCTCTGGGAGGGCTACAGACCCAGTACTTC
TRBV2	TRBJ1-1	-	-	CASGAPRVATEAFF	TGTGCCAGCGGAGCCCCCAGGGTGGCCACTGAAGCTTTCTTT
TRBV25-1	TRBJ2-4	many	-	CASSEGKGVLENIQYF	TGTGCCAGCAGTGAAGGAAAGGGGGTCCTTGAAAACATTCAGTACTTC
TRBV5-4	TRBJ2-5	-	TRBD1	CASRTESTGVTPQCF	TGTGCCAGCAGAACAGAGTCGACAGGGGTAACACCCCAGTGCTTC
TRBV7-9	TRBJ1-5	few	-	CASSPRGWEEPQHF	TGTGCCAGCAGCCCCCGGGGGTGGGAAGAGCCCCAGCATTTT
TRBV12-3/TRBV12-4	TRBJ2-7	many	TRBD2	CASSTRLAGVAYEQYF	TGTGCCAGCAGTACCCGACTAGCGGGAGTAGCCTACGAGCAGTACTTC
TRBV4-1	TRBJ2-7	many	TRBD2	CASSQEVLGLGSYEQYF	TGCGCCAGCAGCCAAGAAGTGTTGGGACTAGGGTCCTACGAGCAGTACTTC
TRBV6-1	TRBJ1-4	-	-	CASSDGRAYNEKLFF	TGTGCCAGCAGTGATGGCCGGGCGTATAATGAAAAACTGTTTTTT
TRBV14	TRBJ2-7	-	TRBD2	CASSQVGLAGFRSYEQYF	TGTGCCAGCAGCCAAGTGGGGCTAGCGGGTTTCCGCTCCTACGAGCAGTACTTC
TRBV5-8	TRBJ2-5	many	-	CASSLLNLAGETQYF	TGTGCCAGCAGCCTACTTAACCTAGCCGGAGAGACCCAGTACTTC
TRBV10-3	TRBJ2-7	many	-	CAISQDGNYEQYF	TGTGCCATCAGCCAAGATGGGAACTACGAGCAGTACTTC
TRBV9	TRBJ1-1	many	-	CASSVVVNTEAFF	TGTGCCAGCAGCGTAGTGGTGAACACTGAAGCTTTCTTT
TRBV7-2	TRBJ1-5	-	-	CASSLASEVHPQHF	TGTGCCAGCAGCTTAGCGTCTGAGGTTCACCCCCAGCATTTC
TRBV20-1	TRBJ2-5	many	-	CSARGTSETQYF	TGCAGTGCTAGGGGGACTTCTGAGACCCAGTACTTC
TRBV28	TRBJ1-1	-	-	CASSLFPGTMNTEAFF	TGTGCCAGCAGTTTATTCCCGGGCACCATGAACACTGAAGCTTTCTTT
TRBV18	TRBJ1-2	-	-	CASSPRQDGYTF	TGTGCCAGCTCACCACGGCAGGATGGCTACACCTTC
TRBV6-1	TRBJ2-5	-	TRBD2	CASNPSSGGALSRFQETQYF	TGTGCCAGCAACCCCTCTAGCGGGGGGGCGCTATCCAGATTCCAAGAGACCCAGTACTTC
TRBV24-1	TRBJ2-5	many	-	CATSDPDREGKTQYF	TGTGCCACCAGTGATCCCGACAGGGAGGGAAAGACCCAGTACTTC
TRBV7-7	TRBJ2-5	many	-	CASSSGPVGETQYF	TGTGCTAGCAGCTCTGGGCCAGTTGGGGAGACCCAGTACTTC
TRBV10-3	TRBJ2-7	-	-	CAILSAGTSYEQYF	TGTGCCATCCTATCGGCAGGGACCTCCTACGAGCAGTACTTC
TRBV29-1	TRBJ1-1	-	TRBD1	CSSGTGGNTEAFF	TGCAGCTCAGGGACAGGGGGAAACACTGAAGCTTTCTTT
TRBV6-1	TRBJ2-2	-	-	CASRLRRANTGELFF	TGTGCCAGCAGGTTGCGACGCGCGAACACCGGGGAGCTGTTTTTT
TRBV24-1	TRBJ1-5	-	TRBD1	CATSDLAGQSNQPQHF	TGTGCCACCAGTGATTTGGCGGGACAGAGCAATCAGCCCCAGCATTTT
TRBV15	TRBJ1-1	-	TRBD1	CATSSLEGQGVAEAFF	TGTGCCACCAGCAGCTTGGAGGGACAGGGGGTTGCTGAAGCTTTCTTT
TRBV19	TRBJ1-5	many	-	CASSIEGVGPQHF	TGTGCCAGTAGTATAGAGGGGGTGGGGCCCCAGCATTTT
TRBV19	TRBJ1-2	-	TRBD1	CASSIGTGKYGYTF	TGTGCCAGTAGTATAGGGACAGGGAAATATGGCTACACCTTC
TRBV7-8	TRBJ2-7	many	TRBD2	CASSIPGLASYEQYF	TGTGCCAGCAGCATCCCGGGACTAGCTTCTTACGAGCAGTACTTC
TRBV5-1	TRBJ2-7	few	TRBD2	CASSWRAGAVYEQYF	TGCGCCAGCAGCTGGAGAGCGGGAGCGGTCTATGAGCAGTACTTC
TRBV6-4	TRBJ2-2	-	-	CASSDGGLFF	TGTGCCAGCAGTGACGGGGGGCTGTTTTTT
TRBV24-1	TRBJ2-3	few	-	CATSDQGSTDTQYF	TGTGCCACCAGTGACCAGGGGAGCACAGATACGCAGTATTTT
TRBV6-5	TRBJ1-6	-	-	CASSRRSGAQPLAPLHF	TGTGCCAGCAGTCGCCGGTCGGGGGCTCAGCCCCTTGCACCCCTCCACTTT
TRBV19	TRBJ1-5	many	TRBD1	CASRPTGGAAQPQHF	TGTGCCAGTAGGCCTACAGGGGGCGCCGCTCAGCCCCAGCATTTT
TRBV20-1	TRBJ1-4	-	-	CSALREGSSNEKLFF	TGCAGTGCTCTCAGGGAAGGGTCATCTAATGAAAAACTGTTTTTT
TRBV11-1	TRBJ2-3	-	-	CASSLALQRTSGTDTQYF	TGTGCCAGCAGCTTAGCGCTCCAGCGGACCTCCGGCACAGATACGCAGTATTTT
TRBV10-3	TRBJ2-3	-	-	CAISDRGLGSADTQYF	TGTGCCATCAGTGATCGGGGGCTAGGGTCAGCAGATACGCAGTATTTT
TRBV5-8	TRBJ2-7	few	-	CASSIPGTPTYEQYF	TGTGCCAGCAGCATCCCCGGGACACCTACCTACGAGCAGTACTTC
TRBV20-1	TRBJ2-3	-	-	CSAKSGSSGYTDTQYF	TGCAGTGCAAAAAGCGGGTCTTCCGGCTACACAGATACGCAGTATTTT
TRBV27	TRBJ2-7	few	TRBD1	CASRPKPDRAGEQYF	TGTGCCAGCAGACCAAAACCGGACAGGGCGGGCGAGCAGTACTTC
TRBV27	TRBJ2-5	many	TRBD1	CASSLSRQGQETQYF	TGTGCCAGCAGTTTATCAAGACAGGGACAAGAGACCCAGTACTTC
TRBV7-8	TRBJ2-5	-	TRBD1	CASSTGGPQETQYF	TGTGCCAGCAGTACAGGGGGCCCCCAAGAGACCCAGTACTTC
TRBV20-1	TRBJ2-2	few	TRBD2	CSARGWTSGQANTGELFF	TGCAGTGCTAGGGGCTGGACTAGCGGGCAGGCGAACACCGGGGAGCTGTTTTTT
TRBV20-1	TRBJ1-3	few	-	CSATTGNTIYF	TGCAGTGCTACGACTGGAAACACCATATATTTT
TRBV12-3/TRBV12-4	TRBJ2-2	-	-	CASKRGTLNTGELLF	TGTGCCAGCAAGAGGGGTACTCTGAACACCGGGGAGCTGCTTTTT
TRBV5-1	TRBJ2-6	many	-	CASSLKEVGSSGANVLTF	TGCGCCAGCAGCTTGAAGGAGGTAGGGAGCTCTGGGGCCAACGTCCTGACTTTC
TRBV11-3	TRBJ1-5	many	-	CASSLSNNQPQHF	TGTGCCAGCAGCTTATCTAACAATCAGCCCCAGCATTTT
TRBV12-3/TRBV12-4	TRBJ2-1	-	-	CASTGGITGEQFF	TGTGCCAGCACTGGGGGCATAACGGGTGAGCAGTTCTTC
TRBV12-3/TRBV12-4	TRBJ1-1	many	-	CASSLGRAQNTEAFF	TGTGCCAGCAGTTTAGGTAGGGCTCAGAACACTGAAGCTTTCTTT
TRBV10-3	TRBJ2-1	few	-	CAISEPNLDYNEQFF	TGTGCCATCAGTGAACCCAACCTTGACTACAATGAGCAGTTCTTC
TRBV10-3	TRBJ1-6	many	TRBD1	CAISERQGHSPLHF	TGTGCCATCAGTGAGAGACAGGGTCATTCACCCCTCCACTTT
TRBV24-1	TRBJ1-1	many	TRBD1	CATQGDTEAFF	TGTGCCACCCAGGGGGACACTGAAGCTTTCTTT
TRBV27	TRBJ2-7	few	-	CASSLSSGATYEQYF	TGTGCCAGCAGTTTATCGTCAGGGGCAACCTACGAGCAGTACTTC
TRBV7-9	TRBJ1-2	many	-	CASSQRADVAGVNYGYTF	TGTGCCAGCAGTCAACGTGCCGACGTGGCCGGCGTTAACTATGGCTACACCTTC
TRBV9	TRBJ1-5	-	-	CASARRDGNYQPQHF	TGTGCCAGCGCGAGGAGGGACGGAAATTATCAGCCCCAGCATTTT
TRBV30	TRBJ1-1	few	TRBD1	CAWSGGQGWIEAFF	TGTGCCTGGAGTGGAGGACAGGGCTGGATTGAAGCTTTCTTT